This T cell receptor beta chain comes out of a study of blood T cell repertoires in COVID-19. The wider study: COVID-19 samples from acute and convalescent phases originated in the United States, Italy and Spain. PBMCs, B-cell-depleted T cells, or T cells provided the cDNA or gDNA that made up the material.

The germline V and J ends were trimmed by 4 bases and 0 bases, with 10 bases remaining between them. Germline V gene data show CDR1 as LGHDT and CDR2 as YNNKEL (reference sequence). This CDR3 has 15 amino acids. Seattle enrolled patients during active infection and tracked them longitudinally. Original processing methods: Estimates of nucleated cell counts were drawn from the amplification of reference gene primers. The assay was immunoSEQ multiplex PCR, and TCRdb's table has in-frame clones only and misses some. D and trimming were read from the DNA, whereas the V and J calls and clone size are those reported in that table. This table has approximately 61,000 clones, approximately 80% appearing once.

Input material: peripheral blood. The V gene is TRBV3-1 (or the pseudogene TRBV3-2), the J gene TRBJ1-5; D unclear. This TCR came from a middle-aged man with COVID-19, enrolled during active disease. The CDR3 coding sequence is TGTGCCAGCAGCCCCACACCGAATAGCAATCAGCCCCAGCATTTT. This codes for CASSPTPNSNQPQHF.